This TCR beta chain was identified during a study of control samples from healthy donors and cancer patients. Sequenced by immunoSEQ multiplex PCR; TCRdb stores in-frame clones only, minus some. The sample lists about 120,000 clones; 85% to 90% were seen once. The CDR3 totals 15 residues. In germline, CDR1 is ENHRY, CDR2 SYGVKD. V lost 8 bases and J lost 0, with 17 bases in between. Material: PBMCs. This sequence originates from a woman aged 50 to 60 with colorectal cancer. The rearrangement links TRBV10-3 to TRBJ2-7; weak D call: TRBD2 (6 bases). CDR3 amino acids: CAIRGGRESSYEQYF. The CDR3 DNA reads TGTGCCATCCGGGGAGGTCGCGAAAGCTCCTACGAGCAGTACTTC.